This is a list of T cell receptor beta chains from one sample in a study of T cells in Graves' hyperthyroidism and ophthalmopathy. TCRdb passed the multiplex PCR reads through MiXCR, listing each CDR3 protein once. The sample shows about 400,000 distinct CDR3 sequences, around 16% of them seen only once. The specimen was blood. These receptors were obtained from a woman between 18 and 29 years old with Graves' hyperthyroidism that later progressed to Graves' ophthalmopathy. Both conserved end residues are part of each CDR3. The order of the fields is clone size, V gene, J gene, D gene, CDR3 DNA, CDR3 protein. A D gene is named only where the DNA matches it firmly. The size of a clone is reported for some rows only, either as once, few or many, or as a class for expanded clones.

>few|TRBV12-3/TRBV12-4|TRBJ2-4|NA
TGTGCCAGCAGTTTCGGGTCGGCGGGAAGGCTTGACAAAAACATTCAGTACTTC
CASSFGSAGRLDKNIQYF
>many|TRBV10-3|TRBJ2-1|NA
TGTGCCATCAGTGATAGTGCTAGAAAGGGCAATGAGCAGTTCTTC
CAISDSARKGNEQFF
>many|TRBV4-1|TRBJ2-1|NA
TGCGCCAGCAGCCAACCAATGAAAACTAGTGAGCAGTTCTTC
CASSQPMKTSEQFF
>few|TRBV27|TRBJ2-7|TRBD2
TGTGCCAGCACCAGCTTCGCCCCACTAGCGGGAGGTACCTACGAGCAGTACTTC
CASTSFAPLAGGTYEQYF
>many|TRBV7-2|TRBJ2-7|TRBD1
TGTGCCAGCAGCTTAGCTGGGACAGGGGGGTACGAGCAGTACTTC
CASSLAGTGGYEQYF
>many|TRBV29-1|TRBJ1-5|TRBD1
TGCAGCGTCCGGACAGGGGCGAGCAATCAGCCCCAGCATTTT
CSVRTGASNQPQHF
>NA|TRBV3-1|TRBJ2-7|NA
TGTGCCAGCAGCCAAGGACCAACTAGTTCCTACGAGCAGTACTTC
CASSQGPTSSYEQYF
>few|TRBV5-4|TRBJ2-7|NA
TGTGCCAGCAGCTTGGGCCTAGCGAGCAGATCCTACGAGCAGTACTTC
CASSLGLASRSYEQYF
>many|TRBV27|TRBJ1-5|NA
TGTGCCAGCAGTCCATGGACAGTGGGTCAGCCCCAGCATTTT
CASSPWTVGQPQHF
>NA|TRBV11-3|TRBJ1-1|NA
TGTGCCAGCAGTAGGGCGGGGGACACTGAAGCTTTCTTT
CASSRAGDTEAFF
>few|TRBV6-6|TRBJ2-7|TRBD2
TGTGCCAGCAGTTACCTCCGTGGGGGAGGGCCGTTCGAGCAGTACTTC
CASSYLRGGGPFEQYF
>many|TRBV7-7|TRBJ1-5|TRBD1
TGTGCTAGCATCGAGACAGGGAGGCAGCCCCAGCATTTT
CASIETGRQPQHF
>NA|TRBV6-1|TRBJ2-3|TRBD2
TGTGCCAGCCAATGGGAGGGACGGACAACAGATACGCAGTATTTT
CASQWEGRTTDTQYF
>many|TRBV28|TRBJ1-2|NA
TGTGCCAGCAGCGTTCGATATGGCTACACCTTC
CASSVRYGYTF
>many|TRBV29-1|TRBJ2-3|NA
TGCAGCGTTGTGACTCGCCTCACAGATACGCAGTATTTT
CSVVTRLTDTQYF
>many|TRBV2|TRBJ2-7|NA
TGTGCCAGCAGTGCCATTTTACTAGCCGACTCCTACGAGCAGTACTTC
CASSAILLADSYEQYF
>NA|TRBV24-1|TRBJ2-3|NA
TGTGCCACCAGTGATTTGCTAGTCGGGGTTCCGCAGTATTTT
CATSDLLVGVPQYF
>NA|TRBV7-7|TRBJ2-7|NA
TGTGCTAGCAGTTCTCCCTCTGGCGAGCAGTACTTC
CASSSPSGEQYF
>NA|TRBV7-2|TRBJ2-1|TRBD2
TGTGCCAGCACCATACCTGGGACTAGATACAATGAGCAGTTCTTC
CASTIPGTRYNEQFF
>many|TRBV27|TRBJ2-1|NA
TGTGCCAGCAGTTTAAAGATACGACTGGCGAGCTCCTACAATGAGCAGTTCTTC
CASSLKIRLASSYNEQFF
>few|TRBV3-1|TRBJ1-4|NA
TGTGCCAGCAGCCAAGGGGTACAGCCCAATGAAAAACTGTTTTTT
CASSQGVQPNEKLFF
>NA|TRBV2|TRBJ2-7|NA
TGTACCAGCAGTCAAAGCTCCTACGAGCAGTACTTC
CTSSQSSYEQYF
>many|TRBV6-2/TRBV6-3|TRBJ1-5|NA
TGTGCCAGCAGTTTTTGGGGGGTTCAGCCCCAGCATTTT
CASSFWGVQPQHF
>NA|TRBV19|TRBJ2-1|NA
TGTGCCAGTAGTATAGACTTAGCGGCCCAGAGCTCCTACAATGAGCAGTTCTTC
CASSIDLAAQSSYNEQFF
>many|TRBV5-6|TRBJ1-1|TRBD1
TGTGCCAGCATCACTTGGAACCAGGGGGCAACTGAAGCTTTCTTT
CASITWNQGATEAFF
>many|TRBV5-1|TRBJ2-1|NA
TGCGCCAGCACAAGAGGCTCCTACAATGAGCAGTTCTTC
CASTRGSYNEQFF
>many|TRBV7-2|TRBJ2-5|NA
TGTGCCAGCAGCCCCGAGCTCAGGACCCAGTACTTC
CASSPELRTQYF
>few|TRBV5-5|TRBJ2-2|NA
TGTGCCAGCAGCTTGAAGCGCGGGATCACCGGGGAGCTGTTTTTT
CASSLKRGITGELFF